This T cell receptor (beta chain) comes out of a study of blood T cell repertoires in COVID-19. Study at large: The United States, Italy and Spain were the sources of the acute and convalescent COVID-19 samples. T cells, B-cell-depleted T cells, or PBMCs supplied cDNA or gDNA.

The germline gives CDR1 MDHEN, CDR2 SYDVKM. The CDR3 covers 16 residues. The V gene end was trimmed by 5 bases and the J gene end by 4 bases; junction bases not matched to a gene: 12. Those enrolled in Seattle joined during active infection and were followed longitudinally afterward. Study processing details: Reference gene primer amplification gave estimated nucleated cell counts. The repertoire was sequenced with immunoSEQ multiplex PCR; TCRdb's copy has only in-frame clones and lacks some. V and J calls and clone size follow that table, whereas D and trimming were derived from the DNA. This sample has 250,000 or so clones, with around 86% found just once.

This sequence originates from a woman aged 55-69 years with COVID-19, enrolled during active disease. Sequenced material: peripheral blood. This chain links TRBV28 with TRBJ2-7, with TRBD2 identical over 9 bases. The CDR3, as DNA: TGTGCCAGCAGTAGTCCTGAGGGCGGGAGGGTTTACGAGCAGTACTTC. This encodes CASSSPEGGRVYEQYF.